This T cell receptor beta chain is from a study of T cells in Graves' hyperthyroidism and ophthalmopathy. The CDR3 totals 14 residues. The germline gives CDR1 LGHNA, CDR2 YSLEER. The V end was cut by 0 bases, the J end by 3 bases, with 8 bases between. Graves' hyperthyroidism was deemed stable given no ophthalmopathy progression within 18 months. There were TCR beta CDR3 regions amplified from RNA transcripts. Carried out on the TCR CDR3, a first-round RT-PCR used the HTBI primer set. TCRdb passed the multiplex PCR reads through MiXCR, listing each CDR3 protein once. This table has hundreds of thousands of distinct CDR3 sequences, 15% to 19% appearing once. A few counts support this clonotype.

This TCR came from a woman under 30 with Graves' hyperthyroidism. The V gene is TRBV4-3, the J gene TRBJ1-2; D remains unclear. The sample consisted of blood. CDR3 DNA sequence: TGCGCCAGCAGCCAAGAAAGATCTGACTATGGCTACACCTTC. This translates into CASSQERSDYGYTF.